A selection of T cell receptor beta chains follows, all from one sample in a study of T-cell memory formation after mild COVID-19. From the 5' RACE reads, TCRdb called clonotypes with MiXCR, one entry per CDR3 protein. Seen here are around 410,000 distinct CDR3 sequences, about a quarter observed once, and the top ten hold over 10%. Sequencing was done on a sample of PBMCs or a T cell subset sorted from them (not recorded which). The origin of the receptors is an adult woman who had mild COVID-19 (a few samples of this study predate the infection). Cell type and time point are not known. Each CDR3 is given with its conserved first and last residue. Fields, in order: V gene, J gene, CDR3 protein.

v_call: TRBV3-1; j_call: TRBJ2-1; cdr3_aa: CASSQGGSGSSNEQFF
v_call: TRBV6-5; j_call: TRBJ2-7; cdr3_aa: CASSSAPSAASF
v_call: TRBV6-2/TRBV6-3; j_call: TRBJ2-7; cdr3_aa: CASTNGAGKYF
v_call: TRBV28; j_call: TRBJ2-1; cdr3_aa: CASLSFSSYNEQFF
v_call: TRBV28; j_call: TRBJ2-1; cdr3_aa: CASSFPWGEQFF
v_call: TRBV9; j_call: TRBJ1-2; cdr3_aa: CASSVAAGQVNYGYTF
v_call: TRBV19; j_call: TRBJ1-2; cdr3_aa: CASSTQGQGNGYTF
v_call: TRBV12-3/TRBV12-4; j_call: TRBJ1-2; cdr3_aa: CASRSGGGSYTF
v_call: TRBV5-5; j_call: TRBJ1-5; cdr3_aa: CASSLRENSNQPQHF
v_call: TRBV29-1; j_call: TRBJ2-1; cdr3_aa: CSGGTSGGTDNEQFF
v_call: TRBV20-1; j_call: TRBJ1-6; cdr3_aa: CSARPGASSSPLHF
v_call: TRBV7-9; j_call: TRBJ2-7; cdr3_aa: CASSPLPGQGYDEQYF
v_call: TRBV4-3; j_call: TRBJ2-1; cdr3_aa: CASSQGVGRGNEQFF
v_call: TRBV24-1; j_call: TRBJ2-1; cdr3_aa: CATSEQGKPYNEQFF
v_call: TRBV7-6; j_call: TRBJ2-7; cdr3_aa: CASSFGTGFYEQYF
v_call: TRBV12-3/TRBV12-4; j_call: TRBJ1-1; cdr3_aa: CASSLGKGTEAFF
v_call: TRBV14; j_call: TRBJ2-7; cdr3_aa: CASSQGWGEQYF
v_call: TRBV12-3/TRBV12-4; j_call: TRBJ1-1; cdr3_aa: CASSPGGGSQEFEAFF
v_call: TRBV27; j_call: TRBJ1-1; cdr3_aa: CASSLRGAFFTEAFF
v_call: TRBV11-3; j_call: TRBJ2-4; cdr3_aa: CASGIAKNIQYF
v_call: TRBV20-1; j_call: TRBJ2-3; cdr3_aa: CSAPSSGRTDTQYF
v_call: TRBV20-1; j_call: TRBJ2-3; cdr3_aa: CSAIRGTDTQYF
v_call: TRBV12-3/TRBV12-4; j_call: TRBJ2-7; cdr3_aa: CASSLQFVSPYEQYF
v_call: TRBV10-3; j_call: TRBJ1-6; cdr3_aa: CAISETGSDSPLHF
v_call: TRBV5-1; j_call: TRBJ2-7; cdr3_aa: CASSSWTAPGEQYF
v_call: TRBV27; j_call: TRBJ2-7; cdr3_aa: CAAGHEQYF
v_call: TRBV6-5; j_call: TRBJ2-3; cdr3_aa: CASRLTVGADTQYF
v_call: TRBV4-1; j_call: TRBJ2-7; cdr3_aa: CASSRGTGSYEQYF
v_call: TRBV20-1; j_call: TRBJ2-7; cdr3_aa: CSARDLTVSHEQYF
v_call: TRBV29-1; j_call: TRBJ2-7; cdr3_aa: CSVGPPASIPYEQYF
v_call: TRBV9; j_call: TRBJ2-7; cdr3_aa: CASSETPNERGSYEQYF
v_call: TRBV7-9; j_call: TRBJ2-3; cdr3_aa: CASSPTDASTDTQYF
v_call: TRBV9; j_call: TRBJ2-5; cdr3_aa: CASSVAMIDQETQYF
v_call: TRBV12-3/TRBV12-4; j_call: TRBJ2-5; cdr3_aa: CASTLTGARETQYF
v_call: TRBV5-1; j_call: TRBJ2-3; cdr3_aa: CASTLGQGLTDTQYF
v_call: TRBV6-5; j_call: TRBJ1-5; cdr3_aa: CASSYLEGGNQPQHF
v_call: TRBV4-1; j_call: TRBJ2-7; cdr3_aa: CASSLEWSAGTYYEQYF
v_call: TRBV15; j_call: TRBJ2-3; cdr3_aa: CATSENRGATDTQYF
v_call: TRBV9; j_call: TRBJ2-1; cdr3_aa: CASSGREGAYNEQFF
v_call: TRBV27; j_call: TRBJ1-1; cdr3_aa: CASSWAGSTEAFF
v_call: TRBV7-3; j_call: TRBJ2-1; cdr3_aa: CASKAGGPNTYNEQFF
v_call: TRBV6-4; j_call: TRBJ2-2; cdr3_aa: CASSDDRNTGELFF
v_call: TRBV7-6; j_call: TRBJ2-2; cdr3_aa: CASSLGTVLNTGELFF
v_call: TRBV29-1; j_call: TRBJ1-2; cdr3_aa: CAERTGDPNYGYTF
v_call: TRBV3-1; j_call: TRBJ2-3; cdr3_aa: CASSPSTGISTDTQYF
v_call: TRBV20-1; j_call: TRBJ2-7; cdr3_aa: CSARTSGNYEQYF
v_call: TRBV12-3/TRBV12-4; j_call: TRBJ1-1; cdr3_aa: CASSLERWTEAFF
v_call: TRBV2; j_call: TRBJ2-7; cdr3_aa: CAGGWGSYEQYF
v_call: TRBV24-1; j_call: TRBJ2-2; cdr3_aa: CATSDNRGYTGELFF
v_call: TRBV5-1; j_call: TRBJ2-5; cdr3_aa: CASSSGTSPHGQETQYF
v_call: TRBV6-5; j_call: TRBJ2-5; cdr3_aa: CASSYALPARTETQYF
v_call: TRBV30; j_call: TRBJ1-3; cdr3_aa: CAWSRQGNTIYF
v_call: TRBV15; j_call: TRBJ1-2; cdr3_aa: CATSRDRVAYGYTF
v_call: TRBV3-1; j_call: TRBJ2-3; cdr3_aa: CASSHPTNGADTQYF
v_call: TRBV10-1; j_call: TRBJ1-1; cdr3_aa: CASEAGTRMNTEAFF
v_call: TRBV14; j_call: TRBJ1-4; cdr3_aa: CASSQPRAGLVEKLFF
v_call: TRBV20-1; j_call: TRBJ1-5; cdr3_aa: CSARQGQGGIGGQPQHF